The 14 T cell receptor beta chains below were found in one sample sequenced in a study of T cell repertoires in cytomegalovirus infection. TCRdb redid the calling of the reads with MiXCR, one entry per CDR3 protein. This repertoire shows 100,000 to 150,000 distinct CDR3 sequences, approximately 24% found once; its top ten account for approximately 35%. These receptors' antigens are unknown. Sequencing was done on a sample of PBMCs, sequenced either directly or after in vitro stimulation (not recorded which). The source is a human donor in good health (CMV status not recorded). Some clones in this sample may be carry-over from other donors' samples.

At least ten counts were recorded for this clonotype. The J gene is TRBJ2-7, the V gene TRBV6-2 or TRBV6-3, with TRBD2 matching 10 bases. V dropped 1 base and J dropped 3; count of bases not matched to a gene: 6. This CDR3 contains 16 residues. The germline V gene has CDR1 MNHEY and CDR2 SVGEGT. CDR3 nucleotide sequence: TGTGCCAGCAGTTACTACACCGGGACTAGCGTCTACGAGCAGTACGTC. This encodes CASSYYTGTSVYEQYV.

The chain carries TRBV20-1 and TRBJ2-4; TRBD1 might be the D (6 bases). Germline V gene data show CDR1 as DFQATT and CDR2 as SNEGSKA (reference sequence). V was pared by 6 bases and J by 3 bases, with 15 bases between. The CDR3 loop spans 14 amino acids. The CDR3 nucleotides are TGCAGTGCCGAGACAGGCTTAATCAAAAACATTCAGTACTTC. Its protein product is CSAETGLIKNIQYF.

This clonotype showed up many times. V and J are TRBV11-2 and TRBJ1-1; D perhaps matches TRBD1 (6 bases). Trimming shortened V by 3 bases and J by 1 base, and 9 bases separated the two germline ends. Germline CDR1 is SGHAT and CDR2 is FQNNGV. The CDR3 sequence is 14 residues long. CDR3 coding DNA: TGTGCCAGCAGCTTTGGGGGGCGGAACACTGAAGCTTTCTTT. Translated, it gives CASSFGGRNTEAFF.

This clonotype was detected ten times or more. The chain has TRBV6-1 and TRBJ2-6; no clear D gene. Trimming removed 6 bases from V and 0 bases from J, with 18 bases in between. Germline CDR1 MNHNS, CDR2 SASEGT. The CDR3 spans 18 residues. Here the CDR3 reads CASSKSRYRNSGANVLTF. The CDR3 coding sequence is TGTGCCAGCAGCAAAAGTCGGTATCGTAACTCTGGGGCCAACGTCCTGACTTTC.

The sample holds many counts of this clonotype. This chain links TRBV7-6 with TRBJ2-5, with D uncertain. This CDR3 has 15 residues. V was shortened by 5 bases and J by 5 bases, with 18 bases between the two germline ends. The V gene's germline CDR1 is SGHVS and CDR2 FNYEAQ. CDR3 bases: TGTGCCAGCAGCCCTACTAATTCACCGGCCGAGACCCAGTACTTC. Translated: CASSPTNSPAETQYF.

This clonotype was observed a handful of times. The gene calls are TRBV7-6 and TRBJ2-1; D perhaps matches TRBD2 (6 bases). There are 16 residues in the CDR3. Trimming shortened V by 4 bases and J by 5 bases, and 18 bases separated the two germline ends. CDR1 and CDR2 (germline): SGHVS, FNYEAQ. CDR3 sequence: CASSSRLLGGNNEQFF. The CDR3 DNA sequence: TGTGCCAGCAGCTCTAGGTTGCTTGGGGGGAACAATGAGCAGTTCTTC.

There are a few counts of this clonotype. V usage is TRBV11-2 and J usage is TRBJ2-7; 7 bases line up with TRBD1. V was clipped by 5 bases and J by 7 bases; unmatched bases: 14. This CDR3 spans 15 amino acids. The germline V gene encodes CDR1 SGHAT and CDR2 FQNNGV. Here the CDR3 reads CASSPGQLERGEQYF. CDR3 coding DNA: TGTGCCAGCAGCCCGGGACAGCTAGAAAGGGGGGAGCAGTACTTC.

The rearrangement uses TRBV7-2 and TRBJ2-5; D may match TRBD1 or TRBD2 (5 bases each). CDR1 SGHTA and CDR2 FQGNSA come from the germline V gene. V lost 5 bases and J lost 0, with 19 bases in between. This CDR3 is 17 amino acids long. CDR3: CASSPLLGVTYQETQYF. CDR3 nucleotides: TGTGCCAGCAGCCCATTATTGGGGGTCACGTACCAAGAGACCCAGTACTTC.

The CDR3: CASSPFNTDTQYF. The CDR3 DNA reads TGTGCCAGCAGCCCCTTCAACACAGATACGCAGTATTTT. The chain is built from TRBV7-6 and TRBJ2-3, with no clear D. CDR3 length: 13 amino acids. Germline CDR1 is SGHVS and CDR2 is FNYEAQ. V dropped 5 bases and J dropped 2 bases, with 8 bases sitting between them.

This clonotype was found a few times. This chain connects TRBV4-1 to TRBJ1-1; no definite D call. Trimming shortened V by 0 bases and J by 1 base, and 6 bases separated the two germline ends. The CDR3 covers 14 residues. Germline V gene data show CDR1 as MGHRA and CDR2 as YSYEKL. CDR3 region: CASSQERENTEAFF. In DNA form, the CDR3 reads TGCGCCAGCAGCCAAGAAAGGGAGAACACTGAAGCTTTCTTT.

This clonotype has ten or more counts. The junction shows a germline mismatch at one end, possibly a read error. The DNA for the CDR3 is TGTGCCAGCAGCCCAGTCCCTTTT. Translating it yields CASSPVPF. J is TRBJ2-2 and V is TRBV5-5; no definite D call. The CDR3 extends over 8 amino acids. From germline, CDR1 is SGHKS and CDR2 YYEKEE (reference sequence).

The chain recombines TRBV7-2 with TRBJ2-6; no reliable D call. The CDR3 spans 19 residues. The V end was cut by 5 bases, the J end by 1 base, with 21 bases between. Germline assignment: CDR1 SGHTA and CDR2 FQGNSA. CDR3 sequence reads: CASSPIKGSALSGANVLTF. CDR3 DNA sequence: TGTGCCAGCAGCCCAATCAAGGGCTCTGCACTGTCTGGGGCCAACGTCCTGACTTTC. Looking up the rest from reference TRBV7-2 and TRBJ2-6 gives the full variable domain: GAGVSQSPSNKVTEKGKDVELRCDPISGHTALYWYRQSLGQGLEFLIYFQGNSAPDKSGLPSDRFSAERTGGSVSTLTIQRTQQEDSAVYLCASSPIKGSALSGANVLTFGAGSRLTVL.

V and J are TRBV5-6 and TRBJ1-2, with unresolved D. This CDR3 is 15 amino acids long. The V gene's germline CDR1 is SGHDT and CDR2 YYEEEE. V was trimmed by 0 bases and J by 4 bases, leaving 13 bases between them. The CDR3 DNA is TGTGCCAGCAGCTTGGCCGGACTACTAACCTATGGCTACACCTTC. It is translated as CASSLAGLLTYGYTF.

This clonotype has ten or more counts. This chain uses TRBV19 with TRBJ1-3; TRBD1 matches 11 bases. CDR1 is LNHDA, CDR2 SQIVND, per germline (reference sequence). This CDR3 region has 15 residues. The junction had 4 bases not matched to a gene; V was cut back by 6 bases and J by 3 bases. CDR3 region: CASSSGTGGGNTIYF. The CDR3 nucleotides are TGTGCCAGTAGCTCCGGGACAGGGGGTGGAAACACCATATATTTT.